The clone carrying this TCR beta chain was seen a few times. V trimming: 4 bases; J trimming: 4 bases; junction bases outside the gene matches: 8. CDR1 and CDR2 from the germline V gene are SGHRS and YFSETQ. This CDR3 has 16 residues. Diagnosis relied on clinical symptoms, serum thyroxine and TRAb, thyroid ultrasound and orbital computed tomography. This sample is drawn from a study of T cells in Graves' hyperthyroidism and ophthalmopathy. It was RNA transcripts that yielded the amplified TCR beta CDR3 regions. TCR CDR3 regions were first amplified by RT-PCR with HTBI primers. One entry per CDR3 protein results from TCRdb running MiXCR on the multiplex PCR reads. There are 390,000 or so distinct CDR3 sequences in the sample; roughly 14% occur only once, and about 13% lies in the top ten.

Sequencing input: blood. The clonotype was recovered from a man between 18 and 35 years old with Graves' ophthalmopathy. The J gene is TRBJ2-7, the V gene TRBV5-1, with 13 positions matching TRBD2. This chain's CDR3 is CASSPMGTSGAYEQYF. For the CDR3, the DNA is TGCGCCAGCAGCCCGATGGGGACTAGCGGGGCTTACGAGCAGTACTTC.